This T cell receptor beta chain was retrieved from a study of shared clonotypes between healthy human individuals. In the original analysis: Junction-only sequences without quality scores came from ImmunoSEQ, so filtering differed. Produced via immunoSEQ multiplex PCR; TCRdb's table is partial and in-frame only. For V, J and clone size, that table is used; D and trimming come from the DNA. Among around 690,000 clones listed, 90% were seen once. Per germline, CDR1 SEHNR and CDR2 FQNEAQ (reference sequence). V was pared by 5 bases and J by 9 bases, with 10 bases of the junction left unmatched. The CDR3 runs 16 residues.

This chain uses TRBV7-9 with TRBJ2-1, with 13 bases lining up with TRBD2. The TCR originated in a man younger than 30 in good health. Some clones in this sample may be carry-over from other donors' samples. Sequencing input: memory CD8+ T cells from PBMCs. Subset of the sample: CD45RO+ cells pooled with CCR7-negative TemRA cells. The CDR3 spells CASSKVGLAGEVEQFF. Here the CDR3 DNA reads TGTGCCAGCAGCAAAGTCGGACTAGCGGGAGAGGTTGAGCAGTTCTTC. Full variable domain (remainder filled in from reference TRBV7-9 and TRBJ2-1): DTGVSQNPRHKITKRGQNVTFRCDPISEHNRLYWYRQTLGQGPEFLTYFQNEAQLEKSRLLSDRFSAERPKGSFSTLEIQRTEQGDSAMYLCASSKVGLAGEVEQFFGPGTRLTVL.